This TCR beta chain was obtained from a study of response to subunit inactivated influenza vaccine. CDR3 length: 15 residues. Germline values: CDR1 SGHVS, CDR2 FQNEAQ. V gave up 1 base and J gave up 5 bases, with 14 bases separating them. TCRdb used MiXCR to reprocess the RT-PCR reads, holding one entry per CDR3 protein. The sample has just under 550,000 distinct CDR3 sequences, 20% to 25% seen once; the top ten hold around 2.8%. Another study also made use of these data, one on T cells expressing NK-cell markers. That publication notes: TCR beta cDNA was made by 5'RACE template switching with UMIs. According to the study, TCR beta repertoires originated from sorted CD3+CD56+NKG2C+, CD3+CD56+NKG2C- and CD3+CD56-NKG2C+ T cells. Among the eight sequenced donors, seven tested HCMV-seropositive and one tested seronegative.

This TCR derives from a man between 50 and 59 years old who received an inactivated influenza vaccine. The V gene is TRBV7-8, the J gene TRBJ1-1; D ambiguous. This specimen was CD4+ T cells sorted from PBMCs, taken roughly 12 days after vaccination. CDR3: CASSLDLVARTEAFF. DNA for the CDR3: TGTGCCAGCAGCTTAGATCTTGTAGCGAGGACTGAAGCTTTCTTT.